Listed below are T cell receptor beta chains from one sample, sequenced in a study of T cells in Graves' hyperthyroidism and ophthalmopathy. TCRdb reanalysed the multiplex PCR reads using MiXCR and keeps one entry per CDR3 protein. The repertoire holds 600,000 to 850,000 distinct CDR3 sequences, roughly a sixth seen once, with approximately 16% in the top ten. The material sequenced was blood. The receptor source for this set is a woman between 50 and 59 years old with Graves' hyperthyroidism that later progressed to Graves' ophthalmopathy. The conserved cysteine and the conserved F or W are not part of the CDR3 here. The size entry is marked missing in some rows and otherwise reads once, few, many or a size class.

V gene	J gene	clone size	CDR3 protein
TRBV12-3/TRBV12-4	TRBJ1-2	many	ASSQTGAFFGYT
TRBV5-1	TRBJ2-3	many	ASSLLADTSTDTQY
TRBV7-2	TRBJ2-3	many	ASSLSRLSTDTQY
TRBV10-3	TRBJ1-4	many	AISNRGQTTNEKLF
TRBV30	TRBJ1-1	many	AWSGQGAF
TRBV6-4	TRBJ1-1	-	ASRRDTKNTEAF
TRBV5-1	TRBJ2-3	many	ASGTGVSDTQY
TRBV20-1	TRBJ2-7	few	SARDIQGVNEQY
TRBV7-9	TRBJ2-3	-	ASSFGQTQY
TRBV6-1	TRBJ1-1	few	ASSYGGARFFTEAF
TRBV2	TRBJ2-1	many	ASGRGDDNEQF
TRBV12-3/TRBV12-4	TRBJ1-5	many	ASRPGRYNQPQH
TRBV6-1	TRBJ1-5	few	ASSYDGNQPQH
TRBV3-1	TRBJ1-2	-	ASSPFRGNGYT
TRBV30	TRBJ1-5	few	AWSYQGNQPQH
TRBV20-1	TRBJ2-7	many	SASSGPLSYEQY
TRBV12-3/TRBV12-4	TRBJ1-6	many	ASSLAETDSPLH
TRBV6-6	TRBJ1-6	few	ASSYSALPYNSPLH
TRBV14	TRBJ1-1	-	ATREPGNTEAF
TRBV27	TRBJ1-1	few	ASSFSQGLTEAF
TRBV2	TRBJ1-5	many	ASSPDTGNSNQPQH
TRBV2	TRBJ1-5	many	ASSDTGNQPQH
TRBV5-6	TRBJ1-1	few	ASSLYRDRGSSGVEAF
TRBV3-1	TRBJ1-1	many	ASHTAGTEAF
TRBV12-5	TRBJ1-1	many	ASGLGAGNLRTEAF
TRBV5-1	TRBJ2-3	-	ASRLTQGITDTQY
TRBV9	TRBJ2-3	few	ASSVDPGRTDTQY
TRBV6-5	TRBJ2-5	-	ASSSRTSGFLSGTQY
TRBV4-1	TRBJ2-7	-	ASSQLAGTDYYEQY
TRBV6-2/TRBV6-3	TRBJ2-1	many	ASKGPGTSGLSSYNEQF
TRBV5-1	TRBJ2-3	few	ASSFEARGPTDTQY
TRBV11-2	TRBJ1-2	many	ASSARANRGYT
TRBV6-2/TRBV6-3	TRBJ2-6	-	ASSEQGTGANVLT
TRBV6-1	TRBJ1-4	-	ASTPRGGKLF
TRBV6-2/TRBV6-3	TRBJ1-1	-	ASSFFRDRDEAF
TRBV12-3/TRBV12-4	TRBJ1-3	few	ASTQAPGTIY
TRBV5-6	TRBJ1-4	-	ASSSGPVGTEKLF
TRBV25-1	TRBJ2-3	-	ASIGSLTGDTQY
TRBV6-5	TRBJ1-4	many	ASSYAMTGTGYWKLF
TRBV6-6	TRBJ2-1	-	ASSYGRGAQGKF
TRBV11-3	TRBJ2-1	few	ASSHLAGGPNEQF
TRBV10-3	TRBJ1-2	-	AIRSSDRFDYGYT
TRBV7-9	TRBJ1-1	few	ANSLGDSVNTEAF
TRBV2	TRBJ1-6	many	ASSEMEVRGYNSPLH
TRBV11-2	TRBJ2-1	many	ASSLDRNSYNEQF
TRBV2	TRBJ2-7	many	ASRELSDPYEQY
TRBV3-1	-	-	ASSQSDEKLF
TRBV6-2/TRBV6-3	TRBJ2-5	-	ASSSAPGTSGQETQY
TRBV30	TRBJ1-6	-	AWSRGVWNSPLH